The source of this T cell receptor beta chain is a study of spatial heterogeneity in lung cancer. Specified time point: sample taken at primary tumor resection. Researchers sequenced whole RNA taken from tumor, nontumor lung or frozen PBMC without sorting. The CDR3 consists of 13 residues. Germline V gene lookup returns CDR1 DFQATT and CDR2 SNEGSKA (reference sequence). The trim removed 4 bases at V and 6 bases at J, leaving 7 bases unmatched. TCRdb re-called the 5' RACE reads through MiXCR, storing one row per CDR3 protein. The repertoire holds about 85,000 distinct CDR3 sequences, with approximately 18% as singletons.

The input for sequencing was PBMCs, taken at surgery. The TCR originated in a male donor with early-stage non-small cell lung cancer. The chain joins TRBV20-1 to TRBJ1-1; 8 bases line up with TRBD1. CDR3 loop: CSAKRQGFPEAFF. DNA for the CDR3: TGCAGTGCTAAAAGACAGGGGTTCCCTGAAGCTTTCTTT.